A single sample is the source of the 26 T cell receptor beta chains below, sequenced in a study of vaccination and CD4 T cells after COVID-19 (dated 2022 in TCRdb). The treatment or condition label, as the study defines it: approximately nine-day PBMC culture with coronavirus spike peptide pools or control peptides (ViraFEST assay). These receptors have no identified antigens. The protocol used for the library was PCR. The sample was run on an Illumina iSeq 100. At the Johns Hopkins FTIC core, DNA from the cultured CD4+ T cells underwent TCR sequencing with the Oncomine TCR Beta short-read assay. TCRdb trimmed public reads at Q25 via fastp, called clones via MiXCR and kept in-frame beta chains. CDR3 protein duplicates are merged, each entry listing the most common genes and DNA. The sample records almost 15,000 distinct CDR3 sequences, 21% of which are singletons. The top ten hold 9% to 15% of the sample.

The source was CD4+ T cells from blood, cultured in vitro, collected before SARS-CoV-2 vaccination. All receptors come from a human donor who received a COVID-19 vaccine.

The chain combines TRBV20-1 with TRBJ2-7, with D possibly TRBD2 on 6 matching bases. The CDR3 extends over 14 amino acids. The germline V gene has CDR1 DFQATT and CDR2 SNEGSKA (reference sequence). Trimming took 0 bases from V and 2 from J, leaving 11 bases between them. The CDR3 reads CSARDIGGPYEQYF. DNA of the CDR3: TGCAGTGCTAGAGATATCGGGGGACCCTACGAGCAGTACTTC.

The rearrangement links TRBV6-1 to TRBJ1-1; no clear D gene. The CDR3 runs 13 residues. Germline CDR1 MNHNS, CDR2 SASEGT. V was pared by 2 bases and J by 5 bases, with 9 bases between. CDR3 bases: TGTGCCAGCAGTGAATTCGGGAGAACTGAAGCTTTCTTT. It translates to CASSEFGRTEAFF.

This clonotype is medium-sized within its sample. CDR3 in DNA: TGTGCCAGCAGTTATGGGCAGGGTAATTCACCCCTCCACTTT. Encoded protein: CASSYGQGNSPLHF. V is TRBV6-5 and J is TRBJ1-6; tentative D call: TRBD1 (5 bases). Germline CDR1 MNHEY, CDR2 SVGAGI. CDR3 length: 14 residues. V lost 3 bases and J 6 bases, leaving 9 bases between the germline ends.

This clonotype was counted between two and nine times. The V and J genes are TRBV6-1 and TRBJ1-5, with D possibly matching TRBD1 (6 bases). The CDR3 runs to 16 residues. Germline V lookup: CDR1 MNHNS, CDR2 SASEGT. V was cut by 4 bases and J by 5 bases, with 18 bases left in between. The CDR3 sequence: CASSAAGVGVHQPQHF. As DNA, the CDR3 is TGTGCCAGCAGTGCGGCAGGGGTAGGGGTACATCAGCCCCAGCATTTT.

The V and J genes are TRBV6-4 and TRBJ2-2; 12 bases are a match to TRBD2. Germline values: CDR1 MRHNA, CDR2 SNTAGT. The CDR3 runs 16 residues. The V segment lost 3 bases and the J segment 6 bases; nucleotides outside the gene matches: 5. The CDR3 nucleotides are TGTGCCAGCAGTGAAAGGACTAGCGGGGCGCCCGGGGAGCTGTTTTTT. Translation: CASSERTSGAPGELFF.

This clonotype was seen a handful of times. The rearrangement links TRBV29-1 to TRBJ2-5, with 8 bases matching TRBD1. Trimming removed 8 bases from V and 1 base from J; junction bases left unmatched: 6. Germline assignment: CDR1 SQVTM and CDR2 ANQGSEA. The CDR3 sequence is 13 residues long. In DNA, the CDR3 is TGCAGCACGACAGGGGCCACCCAAGAGACCCAGTACTTC. This encodes CSTTGATQETQYF.

Worth noting for this clonotype: This clone may be a read error of a much larger clone one base away. The chain employs TRBV6-1 and TRBJ1-2, with D possibly matching TRBD1 (6 bases). Deletions cut 0 bases from V and 5 bases from J, with 10 bases between. Germline-derived CDR1 and CDR2 are MNHNS and SASEGT. The CDR3 length is 14 residues. The CDR3 reads CASSEAIGGYGYTF. The CDR3 DNA is TGTGCCAGCAGTGAAGCGATAGGGGGGTATGGCTACACCTTC.

This chain joins TRBV20-1 and TRBJ1-1, with a tentative D call TRBD1 (6 bases). Germline assignment: CDR1 DFQATT and CDR2 SNEGSKA (reference sequence). Trimming shortened V by 5 bases and J by 1 base, and 8 bases separated the two germline ends. The CDR3 contains 12 residues. The CDR3 sequence: CSALQGNTEAFF. In DNA, the CDR3 is TGCAGTGCTCTACAGGGGAACACTGAAGCTTTCTTT.

V usage is TRBV19 and J usage is TRBJ2-3, with no clear D. This CDR3 comprises 15 residues. Germline CDR1 LNHDA, CDR2 SQIVND (reference sequence). Between the trimmed V and J ends, which lost 4 bases and 4 bases, there was a span of 15 bases. CDR3 residues: CASSTSMGRADTQYF. The CDR3 DNA reads as TGTGCCAGTAGTACCTCAATGGGAAGGGCAGATACGCAGTATTTT. The full variable domain, its missing parts supplied by reference TRBV19 and TRBJ2-3, is DGGITQSPKYLFRKEGQNVTLSCEQNLNHDAMYWYRQDPGQGLRLIYYSQIVNDFQKGDIAEGYSVSREKKESFPLTVTSAQKNPTAFYLCASSTSMGRADTQYFGPGTRLTVL.

This clonotype has only a few counts. The gene calls are TRBV24-1 and TRBJ2-2; tentatively, D is TRBD2 (7 bases). Germline lookup yields CDR1 KGHDR and CDR2 SFDVKD. Trimming shortened V by 4 bases and J by 3 bases, and 14 bases separated the two germline ends. The CDR3 covers 16 residues. The CDR3 spells CATSETGRGDTGELFF. CDR3 bases: TGTGCCACCAGTGAAACAGGGAGGGGGGACACCGGGGAGCTGTTTTTT.

To note about this clonotype: Germline and junction disagree at one end, which may indicate a read error. This sequence joins TRBV20-1 and TRBJ2-7, with 7 bases aligning to TRBD1. CDR3 length equals 15 residues. Per germline, CDR1 DFQATT and CDR2 SNEGSKA (reference sequence). The CDR3: CSAGDRDSHSYEQYF. The CDR3 DNA reads as TGCAGTGCTGGAGATCGGGACAGCCACTCCTACGAGCAGTACTTC.

This clonotype came up a few times. The chain is built from TRBV6-1 and TRBJ1-3, with 9 bases matching TRBD1. The CDR3 has 16 amino acids. J gave up 0 bases and V 7 bases, and 7 bases lay outside the gene matches. Germline lookup yields CDR1 MNHNS and CDR2 SASEGT. CDR3 loop: CASIPGQGYSGNTIYF. The CDR3 nucleotides read TGTGCCAGCATCCCGGGACAGGGCTACTCTGGAAACACCATATATTTT.

This clonotype has a handful of counts. The J gene is TRBJ2-3, the V gene TRBV7-8; the D is unclear. With 4 bases removed from V and 2 bases from J, the gap between germline ends came to 7 bases. Germline CDR1 is SGHVS and CDR2 is FQNEAQ. This CDR3 has 13 amino acids. CDR3 bases: TGTGCCAGCAGCTCTTCTCCCACAGATACGCAGTATTTT. It specifies CASSSSPTDTQYF.

This clonotype was picked up a small number of times. The chain carries TRBV20-1 and TRBJ2-5, with a possible D match to TRBD1 (6 bases). Trimming took 0 bases from V and 5 from J, leaving 16 bases between them. Germline loops: CDR1 DFQATT, CDR2 SNEGSKA (reference sequence). This CDR3 is built from 15 residues. The CDR3 here is CSARDSAGVRETQYF. For the CDR3, the DNA is TGCAGTGCTAGAGATTCGGCAGGGGTACGGGAGACCCAGTACTTC.

V gene TRBV25-1 combines with J gene TRBJ1-5; D is perhaps TRBD1 (6 bases). Germline CDR1 and CDR2: MGHDK and SYGVNS. The V end lost 3 bases, the J end lost 4 bases, and 16 bases lay between the germline ends. The CDR3 runs to 16 residues. CDR3: CASSDSGWQGNQPQHF. The DNA for the CDR3 is TGTGCCAGCAGTGATTCGGGGTGGCAGGGGAATCAGCCCCAGCATTTT.

The chain joins TRBV5-4 to TRBJ2-5; the D is unclear. V gave up 3 bases and J gave up 1 base, with 10 bases separating them. The CDR3 runs to 14 residues. Germline V gene lookup returns CDR1 SGHNT and CDR2 YYREEE (reference sequence). The CDR3 DNA sequence: TGTGCCAGCAGCTCGCAGGTTCTCCAAGAGACCCAGTACTTC. Encoded protein: CASSSQVLQETQYF.

This clonotype was seen a few times. The V gene is TRBV28, the J gene TRBJ1-1; TRBD1 matches at 10 bases. CDR1 is MDHEN and CDR2 is SYDVKM in the germline V gene. The ends lost 4 bases at V and 7 bases at J; junction bases unmatched: 3. CDR3 length: 13 amino acids. For the CDR3, the DNA is TGTGCCAGCAGTTGGACAGGGGGAGGTGAAGCTTTCTTT. Translating it yields CASSWTGGGEAFF. Combining the CDR3 with reference TRBV28 and TRBJ1-1 gives the whole variable domain DVKVTQSSRYLVKRTGEKVFLECVQDMDHENMFWYRQDPGLGLRLIYFSYDVKMKEKGDIPEGYSVSREKKERFSLILESASTNQTSMYLCASSWTGGGEAFFGQGTRLTVV.

The chain carries TRBV4-1 and TRBJ2-7; 11 positions match TRBD2. Unmatched junction bases numbered 12, after V lost 3 bases and J lost 11 bases. The CDR3 totals 15 residues. Germline V gene lookup returns CDR1 MGHRA and CDR2 YSYEKL. In DNA, the CDR3 is TGCGCCAGCAGCCAGGGCCCGCAGGTACTAGCGGGGGAGTACTTC. This sequence encodes CASSQGPQVLAGEYF.

This rearrangement joins TRBV5-4 to TRBJ2-3, with D possibly being TRBD1 (6 bases). V was cut by 4 bases and J by 2 bases, with 17 bases left in between. Germline V CDR1 and CDR2: SGHNT, YYREEE (reference sequence). This CDR3 is built from 16 residues. CDR3 DNA sequence: TGTGCCAGCAGCGGAAGTCCGGACAGTCCCACAGATACGCAGTATTTT. It encodes CASSGSPDSPTDTQYF.

The chain combines TRBV5-1 with TRBJ1-1; no definite D call. Germline V gives CDR1 SGHRS, CDR2 YFSETQ. This CDR3 contains 14 residues. V lost 1 base to trimming and J lost 5 bases, with 12 bases between them. In nucleotides, the CDR3 is TGCGCCAGCAGCTTGACAGTTGCAAGGACTGAAGCTTTCTTT. Translated, it gives CASSLTVARTEAFF.

This clonotype was counted only a few times. This chain uses TRBV6-1 with TRBJ2-2, with 9 bases lining up with TRBD2. In germline, CDR1 is MNHNS, CDR2 SASEGT. This CDR3 comprises 17 residues. With V trimmed by 2 bases and J by 6 bases, 10 bases remained unmatched. This chain's CDR3 is CASSEYAGGPIAGELFF. In DNA, the CDR3 is TGTGCCAGCAGTGAATATGCGGGGGGGCCGATAGCCGGGGAGCTGTTTTTT.

This clonotype was observed a handful of times. The chain recombines TRBV19 with TRBJ2-3; 9 bases map to TRBD1. V was pared by 5 bases and J by 5 bases, with 2 bases of the junction left unmatched. The CDR3 extends over 13 amino acids. Germline CDR1 LNHDA, CDR2 SQIVND (reference sequence). The CDR3 nucleotides are TGTGCCAGTAGTGAGACAGGGGGAGATACGCAGTATTTT. Its translation: CASSETGGDTQYF. The whole variable domain, remainder taken from reference TRBV19 and TRBJ2-3, is DGGITQSPKYLFRKEGQNVTLSCEQNLNHDAMYWYRQDPGQGLRLIYYSQIVNDFQKGDIAEGYSVSREKKESFPLTVTSAQKNPTAFYLCASSETGGDTQYFGPGTRLTVL.

J is TRBJ2-7 and V is TRBV12-3 or TRBV12-4; 8 positions match TRBD1. V lost 6 bases, J lost 4 bases, and 11 bases stayed unmatched. This CDR3 is 15 amino acids long. The CDR3 DNA is TGTGCCAGCAGGTCGCGTCGACAGGGGCGGTACGAGCAGTACTTC. The encoded protein is CASRSRRQGRYEQYF.

The chain has TRBV27 and TRBJ1-5; 10 nucleotides align to TRBD1. Germline values: CDR1 MNHEY, CDR2 SMNVEV (reference sequence). The V gene end was trimmed by 6 bases and the J gene end by 2 bases; junction bases not matched to a gene: 22. The CDR3 length is 21 residues. DNA for the CDR3: TGTGCCAGCAGGGGGCTAGGGGCGACAGGGGGCCTCTTTGGTCGCAATCAGCCCCAGCATTTT. Translated, it gives CASRGLGATGGLFGRNQPQHF.

The CDR3 reads CASGPPDRGRGGYTF. The CDR3 DNA reads TGTGCTAGTGGTCCCCCAGACAGGGGGCGCGGGGGCTACACCTTC. The rearrangement uses TRBV12-5 and TRBJ1-2; the match to TRBD1 covers 10 bases. Germline assignment: CDR1 LGHNT and CDR2 FRNRAP. CDR3 length equals 15 residues. The V segment lost 5 bases and the J segment 8 bases; nucleotides outside the gene matches: 11.

This clonotype came up a few times. The chain links TRBV5-1 to TRBJ2-3; 11 nucleotides agree with TRBD2. CDR1 and CDR2 from the germline V gene are SGHRS and YFSETQ. This CDR3 comprises 17 residues. With V trimmed by 4 bases and J by 1 base, 8 bases remained unmatched. Written as DNA, the CDR3 is TGCGCCAGCAGCCTCTTACTGACTAGCGGGGGCACAGATACGCAGTATTTT. The encoded protein is CASSLLLTSGGTDTQYF.